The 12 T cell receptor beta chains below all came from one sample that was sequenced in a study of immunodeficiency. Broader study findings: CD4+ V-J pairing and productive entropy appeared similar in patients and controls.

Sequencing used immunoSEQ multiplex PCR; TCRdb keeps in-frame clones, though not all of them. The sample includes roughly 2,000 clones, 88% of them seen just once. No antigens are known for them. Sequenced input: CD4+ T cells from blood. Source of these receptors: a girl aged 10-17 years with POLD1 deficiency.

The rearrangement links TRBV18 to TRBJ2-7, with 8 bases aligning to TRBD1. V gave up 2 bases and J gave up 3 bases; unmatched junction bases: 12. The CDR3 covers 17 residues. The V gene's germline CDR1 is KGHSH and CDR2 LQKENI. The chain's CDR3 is CASSPTGTGHMGYEQYF. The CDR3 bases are TGTGCCAGCTCACCAACCGGGACAGGCCACATGGGCTACGAGCAGTACTTC. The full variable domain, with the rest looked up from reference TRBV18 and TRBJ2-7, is NAGVMQNPRHLVRRRGQEARLRCSPMKGHSHVYWYRQLPEEGLKFMVYLQKENIIDESGMPKERFSAEFPKEGPSILRIQQVVRGDSAAYFCASSPTGTGHMGYEQYFGPGTRLTVT.

CDR3 loop: CASSLGTYEQYF. The CDR3 DNA follows: TGCGCCAGCAGCTTGGGGACTTACGAGCAGTACTTC. The genes are TRBV5-1 and TRBJ2-7; possibly TRBD2 for D (5 bases). The V and J ends lost 0 bases and 4 bases respectively, with 5 bases between them. This CDR3 spans 12 amino acids. The germline V gene encodes CDR1 SGHRS and CDR2 YFSETQ.

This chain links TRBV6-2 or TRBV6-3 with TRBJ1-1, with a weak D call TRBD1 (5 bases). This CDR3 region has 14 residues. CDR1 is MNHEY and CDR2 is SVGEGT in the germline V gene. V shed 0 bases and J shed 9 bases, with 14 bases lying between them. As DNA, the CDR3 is TGTGCCAGCAGTTACTCGGACGGGGGGAATAAAGCTTTCTTT. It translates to CASSYSDGGNKAFF.

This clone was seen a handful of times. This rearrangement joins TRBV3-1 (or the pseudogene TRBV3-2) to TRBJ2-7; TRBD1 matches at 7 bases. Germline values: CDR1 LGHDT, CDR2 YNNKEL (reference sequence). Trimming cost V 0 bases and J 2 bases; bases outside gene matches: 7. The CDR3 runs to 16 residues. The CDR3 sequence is CASSQEPGQQAYEQYF. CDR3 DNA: TGTGCCAGCAGCCAAGAGCCGGGACAGCAAGCCTACGAGCAGTACTTC.

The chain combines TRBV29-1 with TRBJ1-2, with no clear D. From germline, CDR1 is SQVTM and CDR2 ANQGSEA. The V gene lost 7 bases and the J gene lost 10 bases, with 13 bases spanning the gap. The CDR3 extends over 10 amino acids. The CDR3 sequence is CSAGEGHYTF. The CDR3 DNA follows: TGCAGCGCCGGGGAGGGCCACTACACCTTC.

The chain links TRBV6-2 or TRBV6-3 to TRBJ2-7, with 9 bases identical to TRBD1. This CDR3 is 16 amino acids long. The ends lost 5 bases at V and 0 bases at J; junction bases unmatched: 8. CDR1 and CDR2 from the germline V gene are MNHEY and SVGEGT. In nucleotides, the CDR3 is TGTGCCAGCAGTCGACTGGGGACAGGGAGCTCCTACGAGCAGTACTTC. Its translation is CASSRLGTGSSYEQYF.

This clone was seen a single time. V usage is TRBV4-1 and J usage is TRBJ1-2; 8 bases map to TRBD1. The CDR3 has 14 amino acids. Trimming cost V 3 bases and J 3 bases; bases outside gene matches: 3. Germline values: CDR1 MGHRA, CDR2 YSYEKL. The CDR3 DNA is TGCGCCAGCAGCCAGGACAGGGTTCACTATGGCTACACCTTC. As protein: CASSQDRVHYGYTF.

CDR3 protein: CSVEPSGSLNEQFF. The CDR3 bases are TGCAGCGTTGAGCCTAGCGGGAGTTTGAATGAGCAGTTCTTC. The chain is built from TRBV29-1 and TRBJ2-1; 10 bases fit TRBD2. Germline V gene data show CDR1 as SQVTM and CDR2 as ANQGSEA. After removal of 3 bases from V and 7 bases from J, the junction contained 6 bases not matched to a gene. The CDR3 spans 14 residues.

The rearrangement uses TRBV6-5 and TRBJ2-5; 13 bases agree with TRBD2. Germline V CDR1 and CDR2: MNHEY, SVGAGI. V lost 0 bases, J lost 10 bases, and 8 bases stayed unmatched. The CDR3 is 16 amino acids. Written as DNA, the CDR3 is TGTGCCAGCAGTTACTCGGGACTAGCGGGAAGGGGGAACCAGTACTTC. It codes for CASSYSGLAGRGNQYF.

DNA for the CDR3: TGTGCCAGCAGCTTGACTCAAGAGTATTTT. Its translation: CASSLTQEYF. This rearrangement joins TRBV5-5 to TRBJ2-3; D remains ambiguous. Trimming shortened V by 1 base and J by 13 bases, and 7 bases separated the two germline ends. CDR1 SGHKS and CDR2 YYEKEE come from the germline V gene (reference sequence). The CDR3 is made up of 10 amino acids.

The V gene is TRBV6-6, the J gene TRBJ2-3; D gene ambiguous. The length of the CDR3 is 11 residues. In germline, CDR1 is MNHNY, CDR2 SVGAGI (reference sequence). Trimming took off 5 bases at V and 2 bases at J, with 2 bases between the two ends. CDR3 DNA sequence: TGTGCCAGCAGTAACACAGATACGCAGTATTTT. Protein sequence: CASSNTDTQYF.

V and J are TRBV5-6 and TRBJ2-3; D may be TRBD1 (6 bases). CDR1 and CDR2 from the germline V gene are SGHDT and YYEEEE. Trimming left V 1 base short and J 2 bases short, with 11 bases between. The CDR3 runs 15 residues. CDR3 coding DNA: TGTGCCAGCAGCTTGTTAGGGGGTAACACAGATACGCAGTATTTT. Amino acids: CASSLLGGNTDTQYF.